This is a list of T cell receptor beta chains from one sample in a study of identical twins. Via MiXCR, TCRdb re-called the 5' RACE reads, giving one row per CDR3 protein. The table lists 250,000 to 300,000 distinct CDR3 sequences, about 8.9% of them singletons. The sample was also reused in another study, on yellow fever vaccine responses in identical twins.

The sample was CD8+ T cells sorted from blood. The receptor source for this set is a woman under 30 in good health. CDR3s include the opening cysteine and the closing phenylalanine or tryptophan. Expanded clones get a size class; other rows say once, few or many, or leave the size out.

clone_size,v_call,cdr3_length,cdr3_aa
few,TRBV18,17,CASSPTDFAQPGTEAFF
few,TRBV4-3,16,CASSQHYRDRGYEQYF
.,TRBV11-1,18,CASSFGTSGRTPFYEQYF
few,TRBV20-1,10,CSASIGPQFF
.,TRBV14,13,CASSQETWDTQYF
.,TRBV10-3,13,CAIRGQYSYEQYF
many,TRBV27,14,CASSLNRGVDEQYF
many,TRBV28,12,CAIQTGMDTQYF
few,TRBV12-3/TRBV12-4,15,CASSAGEGGRDTQYF
few,TRBV6-6,12,CASMASLDEQFF
.,TRBV7-2,14,CASSPPGAWTEAFF
many,TRBV7-9,15,CASSFETGPSYEQYF
many,TRBV12-3/TRBV12-4,13,CASSEGQGAEAFF
.,TRBV7-9,14,CASSSTSGVDTQYF
.,TRBV5-1,15,CASSLEGQPSYEQYF
many,TRBV12-3/TRBV12-4,14,CASSPGTFTYEQYF
many,TRBV7-9,16,CASSKRNREGTDTQYF
.,TRBV27,13,CASRAGSNQPQHF
few,TRBV25-1,15,CASSESRDRSYEQYF
many,TRBV6-2/TRBV6-3,18,CASSYPGTSVSPYNEQFF
.,TRBV7-9,16,CASTNLGEGTYNEQFF
many,TRBV15,15,CATSSMGRSTGELFF